Following are 30 T cell receptor beta chains from one sample sequenced in a study of blood T cell repertoires in COVID-19. Produced via immunoSEQ multiplex PCR; TCRdb's table is partial and in-frame only. The table records tens of thousands of clones, about nine tenths of them present only once. Input material: peripheral blood. Source of these receptors: a man aged 70-80 years with active or convalescent COVID-19.

The sample holds one count of this clone. The CDR3 is CSAGGENEQFF. CDR3 DNA sequence: TGCAGTGCAGGGGGGGAAAATGAGCAGTTCTTC. The chain couples TRBV20-1 to TRBJ2-1; a possible D gene is TRBD2 (7 bases). This CDR3 is built from 11 residues. The germline V gene has CDR1 DFQATT and CDR2 SNEGSKA (reference sequence). V lost 6 bases to trimming and J lost 7 bases, with 10 bases between them.

V is TRBV10-3 and J is TRBJ2-5, with TRBD1 matching 10 bases. The CDR3 runs 16 residues. After removal of 6 bases from V and 5 bases from J, the junction contained 12 bases not matched to a gene. Germline CDR1 is ENHRY and CDR2 is SYGVKD. CDR3 DNA sequence: TGTGCCATCAGCTCCGGGACAGGGGCGTTCGAGGAGACCCAGTACTTC. It specifies CAISSGTGAFEETQYF.

This chain connects TRBV18 to TRBJ1-2; D may be TRBD1 (5 bases). V was clipped by 3 bases and J by 4 bases, with 12 bases between them. Germline V gives CDR1 KGHSH, CDR2 LQKENI. The CDR3 is made up of 14 amino acids. CDR3 in amino acids: CASSPGGISYGYTF. In nucleotides, the CDR3 is TGTGCCAGCTCACCGGGGGGAATCAGCTATGGCTACACCTTC.

The chain employs TRBV9 and TRBJ2-5, with D perhaps TRBD1 (6 bases). V was cut by 4 bases and J by 3 bases, with 13 bases left in between. The CDR3 covers 14 residues. Germline V gene lookup returns CDR1 SGDLS and CDR2 YYNGEE. CDR3 residues: CASSPGTPKETQYF. The CDR3 region has the DNA TGTGCCAGCAGCCCCGGGACACCAAAAGAGACCCAGTACTTC. The whole variable domain, filled in from reference TRBV9 and TRBJ2-5, reads DSGVTQTPKHLITATGQRVTLRCSPRSGDLSVYWYQQSLDQGLQFLIQYYNGEERAKGNILERFSAQQFPDLHSELNLSSLELGDSALYFCASSPGTPKETQYFGPGTRLLVL.

The chain carries TRBV5-1 and TRBJ2-1; 8 bases match TRBD1. The ends lost 0 bases at V and 4 bases at J; junction bases unmatched: 3. Per germline, CDR1 SGHRS and CDR2 YFSETQ. This CDR3 contains 15 residues. The CDR3 DNA follows: TGCGCCAGCAGCTTGGCGGGACAGGCTTACAATGAGCAGTTCTTC. It translates to CASSLAGQAYNEQFF.

The chain is built from TRBV28 and TRBJ1-5; a weak D match, TRBD1 (6 bases). The CDR3 contains 15 residues. V was cut by 4 bases and J by 0 bases, with 10 bases left in between. Germline CDR1 MDHEN, CDR2 SYDVKM. The CDR3 DNA is TGTGCCAGCAGTTCCGCAGGGGATAGCAATCAGCCCCAGCATTTT. The encoded protein is CASSSAGDSNQPQHF.

This clone was detected once. This sequence joins TRBV28 and TRBJ1-1; 8 bases are shared with TRBD1. This CDR3 region has 15 residues. In germline, CDR1 is MDHEN, CDR2 SYDVKM. V was pared by 6 bases and J by 0 bases, with 6 bases of the junction left unmatched. CDR3 coding DNA: TGTGCCAGCAGGGGAGCAGGGGGCATGAACACTGAAGCTTTCTTT. Translation: CASRGAGGMNTEAFF.

In its sample, this clone was seen a few times. The chain has TRBV18 and TRBJ2-7, with 11 bases fitting TRBD2. V trimming: 0 bases; J trimming: 3 bases; junction bases outside the gene matches: 4. The CDR3 has 16 amino acids. Germline CDR1 is KGHSH and CDR2 is LQKENI. Written as DNA, the CDR3 is TGTGCCAGCTCACCACCCCGACTAGCGGGAAGCTACGAGCAGTACTTC. This sequence encodes CASSPPRLAGSYEQYF.

V is TRBV4-2 and J is TRBJ2-6, with TRBD2 identical over 10 bases. This CDR3 has 19 residues. Per germline, CDR1 LGHNA and CDR2 YNFKEQ. J lost 2 bases, V lost 4 bases, and 11 bases had no gene match. This chain's CDR3 is CASSLGAIAGGTGANVLTF. The CDR3 nucleotides read TGTGCCAGCAGCCTTGGGGCGATAGCGGGAGGAACTGGGGCCAACGTCCTGACTTTC.

V gene TRBV3-1 (or the pseudogene TRBV3-2) combines with J gene TRBJ1-6; no clear D gene. CDR3 length: 14 residues. The V end lost 3 bases, the J end lost 9 bases, and 12 bases lay between the germline ends. CDR1 is LGHDT and CDR2 is YNNKEL in the germline V gene (reference sequence). CDR3 region: CASSHPMRGSPLHF. The CDR3 DNA sequence: TGTGCCAGCAGCCATCCAATGCGAGGTTCACCCCTCCACTTT.

The gene calls are TRBV5-5 and TRBJ1-1, with D possibly TRBD1 on 6 matching bases. Germline CDR1 SGHKS, CDR2 YYEKEE (reference sequence). The germline V and J ends were trimmed by 3 bases and 0 bases, with 15 bases remaining between them. CDR3 length: 16 amino acids. CDR3 DNA sequence: TGTGCCAGCAGCTCTGTTGGGGGCAGAATGAACACTGAAGCTTTCTTT. Protein: CASSSVGGRMNTEAFF.

The chain employs TRBV28 and TRBJ1-2, with D uncertain. The CDR3 runs to 12 residues. Between the trimmed V and J ends, which lost 2 bases and 7 bases, there was a span of 8 bases. Germline V gene data show CDR1 as MDHEN and CDR2 as SYDVKM. The CDR3 DNA reads as TGTGCCAGCAGTTTAAGCCAAACTGGCTACACCTTC. This gives the protein CASSLSQTGYTF.

This clone was recorded once. Other DNA sequences within the sample encode an identical CDR3. The chain links TRBV7-3 to TRBJ1-1; D might be TRBD1 (6 bases). Trimming shortened V by 5 bases and J by 3 bases, and 10 bases separated the two germline ends. The CDR3 totals 13 residues. CDR1 and CDR2 from the germline V gene are SGHTA and FQGTGA. CDR3 protein: CASSPQGDTEAFF. The CDR3 DNA sequence: TGTGCCAGCAGCCCACAGGGAGACACTGAAGCTTTCTTT.

V gene TRBV19 combines with J gene TRBJ2-3; 10 bases line up with TRBD2. Germline V gene sequence: CDR1 LNHDA, CDR2 SQIVND (reference sequence). V gave up 3 bases and J gave up 4 bases; unmatched junction bases: 7. This CDR3 is 16 amino acids long. CDR3 nucleotides: TGTGCCAGTAGTATGAGCCCAAGCGGGAGGGCAGATACGCAGTATTTT. Its translation: CASSMSPSGRADTQYF.

This clone has a handful of counts. The V and J genes are TRBV11-2 and TRBJ2-5; no firm D call. V was clipped by 2 bases and J by 4 bases, with 8 bases between them. The CDR3 contains 13 residues. Germline V lookup: CDR1 SGHAT, CDR2 FQNNGV. CDR3 loop: CASSLFERETQYF. In DNA, the CDR3 is TGTGCCAGCAGCTTATTCGAGAGAGAGACCCAGTACTTC.

This clone was detected only once. The chain uses TRBV18 and TRBJ2-3, with D possibly being TRBD1 (6 bases). Germline CDR1 and CDR2: KGHSH and LQKENI. CDR3 size: 17 residues. V lost 0 bases and J 3 bases, leaving 16 bases between the germline ends. In DNA, the CDR3 is TGTGCCAGCTCACCACCGAGGGCAGGGGCAACTACAGATACGCAGTATTTT. Protein product: CASSPPRAGATTDTQYF.

This chain connects TRBV7-2 to TRBJ1-2; a possible D gene is TRBD1 (5 bases). The CDR3 contains 14 residues. V lost 6 bases and J 7 bases, leaving 18 bases between the germline ends. Germline values: CDR1 SGHTA, CDR2 FQGNSA. The CDR3 nucleotides read TGTGCCAGCAGTTCAGCCGGGCGGGGGAGTGGCTACACCTTC. Protein product: CASSSAGRGSGYTF.

The chain has TRBV6-5 and TRBJ1-5; D remains unclear. Trimming stripped 4 bases from V and 4 bases from J, with 8 bases between. This CDR3 has 13 residues. Germline-derived CDR1 and CDR2 are MNHEY and SVGAGI. In DNA form, the CDR3 reads TGTGCCAGCAGTTGGCAGGATAATCAGCCCCAGCATTTT. Its translation is CASSWQDNQPQHF.

The chain recombines TRBV27 with TRBJ2-1; 8 bases line up with TRBD2. The CDR3 totals 17 residues. The ends lost 5 bases at V and 0 bases at J; junction bases unmatched: 9. Per germline, CDR1 MNHEY and CDR2 SMNVEV (reference sequence). In nucleotides, the CDR3 is TGTGCCAGCAGTCCTCCTAGCGGGTCGGGCTCCTACAATGAGCAGTTCTTC. Its protein product is CASSPPSGSGSYNEQFF.

V and J are TRBV3-1 (or the pseudogene TRBV3-2) and TRBJ2-1; 7 bases are a match to TRBD2. The V gene's germline CDR1 is LGHDT and CDR2 YNNKEL (reference sequence). Germline trimming cut 4 bases from V and 3 bases from J; bases unmatched to any gene: 6. This CDR3 contains 15 residues. CDR3 amino acids: CASSPSQRGYNEQFF. CDR3 DNA sequence: TGTGCCAGCAGCCCCAGCCAGCGGGGCTACAATGAGCAGTTCTTC.

The rearrangement joins TRBV11-3 to TRBJ2-1; a possible D gene is TRBD2 (5 bases). This CDR3 spans 13 amino acids. Between the trimmed V and J ends, which lost 1 base and 15 bases, there was a span of 16 bases. CDR1 and CDR2 (germline): SGHNT, YENEEA. DNA of the CDR3: TGTGCCAGCAGCTTAGGTTGTAGATGGAGGTGGTTCTTC. Translating gives CASSLGCRWRWFF.

The chain links TRBV23-1 to TRBJ2-2; D is uncertain. TRBV23-1 is reported as an ORF; its role is uncertain. Trimming cost V 7 bases and J 7 bases, with 10 bases left between them. The CDR3 consists of 12 residues. The CDR3 region is CASIMSGGELFF. CDR3 sequence (DNA): TGCGCCAGCATCATGTCCGGCGGGGAGCTGTTTTTT.

The V call is TRBV27, the J call TRBJ2-4; D may be TRBD1 (5 bases). The CDR3 loop spans 15 amino acids. CDR1 and CDR2 from the germline V gene are MNHEY and SMNVEV (reference sequence). With 3 bases removed from V and 3 bases from J, the gap between germline ends came to 12 bases. This chain's CDR3 is CASSLGQGNKNIQYF. In DNA form, the CDR3 reads TGTGCCAGCAGTTTGGGGCAGGGTAACAAAAACATTCAGTACTTC.

The chain employs TRBV7-8 and TRBJ1-4; tentatively, D is TRBD1 (5 bases). Germline V gene lookup returns CDR1 SGHVS and CDR2 FQNEAQ. V was cut by 5 bases and J by 11 bases, with 15 bases left in between. CDR3 length: 13 residues. In nucleotides, the CDR3 is TGTGCCAGCAGCCGGTTAGGCGGGGGGAAACTGTTTTTT. It encodes CASSRLGGGKLFF. The variable domain in full, completed from reference TRBV7-8 and TRBJ1-4, reads GAGVSQSPRYKVAKRGQDVALRCDPISGHVSLFWYQQALGQGPEFLTYFQNEAQLDKSGLPSDRFFAERPEGSVSTLKIQRTQQEDSAVYLCASSRLGGGKLFFGSGTQLSVL.

This clone was found a few times. The CDR3 DNA sequence: TGTGCCAGCAGCGTCGACAGGGTATCCACTGAAGCTTTCTTT. Protein product: CASSVDRVSTEAFF. The V call is TRBV11-1, the J call TRBJ1-1; TRBD1 matches at 7 bases. The CDR3 has 14 residues. Germline V gene data show CDR1 as SGHAT and CDR2 as FQDESV (reference sequence). With V trimmed by 5 bases and J by 4 bases, 7 bases remained unmatched.

The chain couples TRBV24-1 to TRBJ2-5, with D uncertain. CDR1 and CDR2 (germline): KGHDR, SFDVKD. The CDR3 consists of 13 residues. The V end lost 5 bases, the J end lost 5 bases, and 11 bases lay between the germline ends. CDR3 in amino acids: CATSAEALETQYF. The CDR3 DNA follows: TGTGCCACCAGTGCCGAAGCCTTGGAGACCCAGTACTTC.

The V and J genes are TRBV21-1 and TRBJ2-7; the DNA was not compared with TRBD2, the D call given in the table. TRBV21-1 corresponds to a pseudogene. CDR3 length equals 19 residues. The CDR3 DNA follows: TGTGCCAGCAGCAAATCCGGGACTAGCGGGAGGGCCATGGTTTACGAGCAGTACTTC. It yields the protein CASSKSGTSGRAMVYEQYF.

The chain combines TRBV30 with TRBJ1-1; D not resolved. Germline V lookup: CDR1 GTSNPN, CDR2 SVGIG (reference sequence). The V and J ends lost 0 bases and 4 bases respectively, with 12 bases between them. The CDR3 is 14 amino acids. DNA for the CDR3: TGTGCCTGGAGTGTACCCGGAACGGGCACTGAAGCTTTCTTT. It is translated as CAWSVPGTGTEAFF. Supplemented by reference TRBV30 and TRBJ1-1, the full variable domain reads SQTIHQWPATLVQPVGSPLSLECTVEGTSNPNLYWYRQAAGRGLQLLFYSVGIGQISSEVPQNLSASRPQDRQFILSSKKLLLSDSGFYLCAWSVPGTGTEAFFGQGTRLTVV.

The genes are TRBV9 and TRBJ2-1; no clear D. V dropped 0 bases and J dropped 6 bases, with 13 bases sitting between them. The CDR3 is 15 amino acids. Germline V gene sequence: CDR1 SGDLS, CDR2 YYNGEE. CDR3 bases: TGTGCCAGCAGCGTAGTCCCTTCCGGGTTCAATGAGCAGTTCTTC. Amino acid sequence: CASSVVPSGFNEQFF.

The CDR3 sequence is CASSPTTSGRYEQYF. In DNA form, the CDR3 reads TGTGCCAGCAGCCCAACTACTAGCGGGAGGTACGAGCAGTACTTC. This sequence joins TRBV14 and TRBJ2-7; 12 nucleotides align to TRBD2. The trim removed 4 bases at V and 4 bases at J, leaving 5 bases unmatched. CDR1 is SGHDN and CDR2 is FVKESK in the germline V gene. CDR3 length equals 15 residues.